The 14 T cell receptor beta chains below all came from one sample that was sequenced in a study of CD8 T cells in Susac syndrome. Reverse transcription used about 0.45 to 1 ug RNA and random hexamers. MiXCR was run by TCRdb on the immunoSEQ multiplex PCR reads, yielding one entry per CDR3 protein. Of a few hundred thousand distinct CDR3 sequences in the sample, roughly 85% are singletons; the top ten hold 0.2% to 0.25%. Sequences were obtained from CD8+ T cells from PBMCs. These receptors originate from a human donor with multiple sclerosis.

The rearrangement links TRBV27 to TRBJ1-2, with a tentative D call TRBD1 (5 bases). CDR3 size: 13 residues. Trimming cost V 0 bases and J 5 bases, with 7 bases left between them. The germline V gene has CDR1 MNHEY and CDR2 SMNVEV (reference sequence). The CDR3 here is CASSLSTEYGYTF. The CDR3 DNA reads TGTGCCAGCAGTTTATCGACAGAATATGGCTACACCTTC.

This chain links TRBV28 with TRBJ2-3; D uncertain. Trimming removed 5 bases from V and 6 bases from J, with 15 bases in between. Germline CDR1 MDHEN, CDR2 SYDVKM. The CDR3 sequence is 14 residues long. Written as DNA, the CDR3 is TGTGCCAGCAGTGTTAGAACGATTAGGGATACGCAGTATTTT. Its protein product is CASSVRTIRDTQYF.

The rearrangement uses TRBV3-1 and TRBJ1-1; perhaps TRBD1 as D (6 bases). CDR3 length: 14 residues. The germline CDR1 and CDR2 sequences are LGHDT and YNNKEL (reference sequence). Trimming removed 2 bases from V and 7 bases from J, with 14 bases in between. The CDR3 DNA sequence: TGTGCCAGCAGCCAATCAGGGGCGTATGATGAAGCTTTCTTT. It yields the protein CASSQSGAYDEAFF.

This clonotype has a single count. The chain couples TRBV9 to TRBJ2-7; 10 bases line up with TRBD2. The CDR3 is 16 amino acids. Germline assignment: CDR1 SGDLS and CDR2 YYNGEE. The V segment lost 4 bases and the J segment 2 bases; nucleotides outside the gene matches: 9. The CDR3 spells CASSLLAGIPTYEQYF. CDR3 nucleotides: TGTGCCAGCAGCCTACTAGCGGGGATACCGACCTACGAGCAGTACTTC. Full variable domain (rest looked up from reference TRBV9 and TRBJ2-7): DSGVTQTPKHLITATGQRVTLRCSPRSGDLSVYWYQQSLDQGLQFLIQYYNGEERAKGNILERFSAQQFPDLHSELNLSSLELGDSALYFCASSLLAGIPTYEQYFGPGTRLTVT.

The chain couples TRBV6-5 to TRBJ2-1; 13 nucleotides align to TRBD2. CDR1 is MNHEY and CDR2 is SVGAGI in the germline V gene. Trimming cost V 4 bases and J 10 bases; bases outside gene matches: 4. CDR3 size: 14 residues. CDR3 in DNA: TGTGCCAGCAGTTCCTGGACTAGCGGGGGAGAGCAGTTCTTC. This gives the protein CASSSWTSGGEQFF.

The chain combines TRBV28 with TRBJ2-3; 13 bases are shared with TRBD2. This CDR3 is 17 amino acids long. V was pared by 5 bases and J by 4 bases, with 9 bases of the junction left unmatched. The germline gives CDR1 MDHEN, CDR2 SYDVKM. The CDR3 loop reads CASSTGLAGAGADTQYF. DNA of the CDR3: TGTGCCAGCAGTACCGGACTAGCGGGAGCTGGCGCAGATACGCAGTATTTT.

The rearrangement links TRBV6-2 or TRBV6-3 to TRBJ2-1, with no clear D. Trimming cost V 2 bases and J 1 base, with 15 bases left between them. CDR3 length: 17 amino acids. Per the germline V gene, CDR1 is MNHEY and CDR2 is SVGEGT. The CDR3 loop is CASSYTRLLLSYNEQFF. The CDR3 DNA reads TGTGCCAGCAGTTACACCCGACTGCTACTATCCTACAATGAGCAGTTCTTC.

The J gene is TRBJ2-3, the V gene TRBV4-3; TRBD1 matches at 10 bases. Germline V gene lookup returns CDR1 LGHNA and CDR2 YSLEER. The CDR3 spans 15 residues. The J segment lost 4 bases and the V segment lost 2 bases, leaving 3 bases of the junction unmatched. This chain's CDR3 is CASSQWGQGPDTQYF. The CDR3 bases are TGCGCCAGCAGCCAATGGGGACAGGGGCCAGATACGCAGTATTTT.

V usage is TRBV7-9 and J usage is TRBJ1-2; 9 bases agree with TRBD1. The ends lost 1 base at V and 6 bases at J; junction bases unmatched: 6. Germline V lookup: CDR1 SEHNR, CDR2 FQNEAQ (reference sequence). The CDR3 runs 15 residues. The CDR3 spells CASSLDDGTGNGYTF. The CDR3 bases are TGTGCCAGCAGCTTAGATGACGGGACAGGGAATGGCTACACCTTC.

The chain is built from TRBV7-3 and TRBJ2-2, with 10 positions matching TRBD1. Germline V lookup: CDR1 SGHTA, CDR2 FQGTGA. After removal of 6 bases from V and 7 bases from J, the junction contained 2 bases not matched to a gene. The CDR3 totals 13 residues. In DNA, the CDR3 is TGTGCCAGCAGAGGACAGGGGGACGGGGAGCTGTTTTTT. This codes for CASRGQGDGELFF.

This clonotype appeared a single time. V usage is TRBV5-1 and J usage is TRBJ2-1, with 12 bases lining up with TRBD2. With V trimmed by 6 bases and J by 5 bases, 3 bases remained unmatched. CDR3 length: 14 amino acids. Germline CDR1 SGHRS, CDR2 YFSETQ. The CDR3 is CASTSGRAHNEQFF. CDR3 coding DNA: TGCGCCAGCACTAGCGGGAGGGCCCACAATGAGCAGTTCTTC.

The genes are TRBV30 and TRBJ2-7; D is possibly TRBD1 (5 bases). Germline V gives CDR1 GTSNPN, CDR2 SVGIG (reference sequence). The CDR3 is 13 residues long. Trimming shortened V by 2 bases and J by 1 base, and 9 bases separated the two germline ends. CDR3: CAWSQGVSYEQYF. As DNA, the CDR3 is TGTGCCTGGAGTCAAGGGGTTTCCTACGAGCAGTACTTC. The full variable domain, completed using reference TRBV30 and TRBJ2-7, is SQTIHQWPATLVQPVGSPLSLECTVEGTSNPNLYWYRQAAGRGLQLLFYSVGIGQISSEVPQNLSASRPQDRQFILSSKKLLLSDSGFYLCAWSQGVSYEQYFGPGTRLTVT.

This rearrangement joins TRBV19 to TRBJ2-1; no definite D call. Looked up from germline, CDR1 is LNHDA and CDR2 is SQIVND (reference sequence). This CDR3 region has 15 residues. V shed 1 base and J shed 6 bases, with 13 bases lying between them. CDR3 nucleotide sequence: TGTGCCAGTAGTATAGCTCCCCTCGTCGCCAATGAGCAGTTCTTC. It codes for CASSIAPLVANEQFF. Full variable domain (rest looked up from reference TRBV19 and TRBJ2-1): DGGITQSPKYLFRKEGQNVTLSCEQNLNHDAMYWYRQDPGQGLRLIYYSQIVNDFQKGDIAEGYSVSREKKESFPLTVTSAQKNPTAFYLCASSIAPLVANEQFFGPGTRLTVL.

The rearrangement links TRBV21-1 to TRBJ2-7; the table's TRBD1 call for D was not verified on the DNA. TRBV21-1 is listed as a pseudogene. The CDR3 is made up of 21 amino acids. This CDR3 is CASSHSRVESPTTDIPDEQYF. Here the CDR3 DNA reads TGTGCCAGCAGTCACTCCAGGGTTGAATCCCCTACTACAGACATCCCCGACGAGCAGTACTTC.